The rows below give T cell receptor beta chains drawn from one sample of a study of blood T cell repertoires in COVID-19. The repertoire was sequenced with immunoSEQ multiplex PCR; TCRdb's copy has only in-frame clones and lacks some. The table has 150,000 to 200,000 clones, about 92% seen once. Sequenced sample: peripheral blood. The receptor source for this set is a woman aged 55-69 years with COVID-19, enrolled during active disease. Each CDR3 is given with its conserved first and last residue. D genes are given only for firm matches. Some rows have no size entry. The others give once, few or many, or a class for an expanded clone.

TRBV19	TRBD1	.	TRBJ1-5	CASSIDRGWRGQQPQHF	TGTGCCAGTAGTATAGATCGTGGTTGGAGGGGGCAACAGCCCCAGCATTTT
TRBV18	.	once	TRBJ2-7	CASSPLRAYEQYF	TGTGCCAGCTCACCGCTGAGAGCGTACGAGCAGTACTTC
TRBV5-4	.	.	TRBJ2-5	CASSPQGQETQYF	TGTGCCAGCAGCCCACAGGGACAAGAGACCCAGTACTTC
TRBV29-1	.	many	TRBJ1-5	CSASRGVNQPQHF	TGCAGCGCGAGCCGAGGAGTAAATCAGCCCCAGCATTTT
TRBV12-5	.	.	TRBJ1-5	CASGHGAGGQPQHF	TGTGCTAGTGGTCATGGGGCAGGTGGGCAGCCCCAGCATTTT
TRBV27	TRBD1	.	TRBJ1-1	CASSMMTGVKSEAFF	TGTGCCAGCAGTATGATGACAGGGGTCAAAAGTGAAGCTTTCTTT
TRBV5-6	TRBD1	once	TRBJ2-1	CASSLRGQVSSYNEQFF	TGTGCCAGCAGCCTAAGAGGACAGGTAAGCTCCTACAATGAGCAGTTCTTC
TRBV10-3	.	.	TRBJ1-5	CAIDKRGDQPQHF	TGTGCCATAGACAAGCGGGGGGATCAGCCCCAGCATTTT
TRBV3-1/TRBV3-2	.	once	TRBJ2-3	CASSREAVADTQYF	TGTGCCAGCAGCAGGGAGGCAGTAGCAGATACGCAGTATTTT
TRBV7-2	TRBD2	.	TRBJ2-1	CASSLVGGGEFF	TGTGCCAGCAGCTTAGTTGGCGGGGGAGAGTTCTTC
TRBV18	.	.	TRBJ1-1	CASSPLGSSTEAFF	TGTGCCAGCTCACCATTAGGGAGTAGCACTGAAGCTTTCTTT
TRBV7-2	.	.	TRBJ1-1	CASSLDGGTEAFF	TGTGCCAGCAGCTTAGATGGAGGGACTGAAGCTTTCTTT
TRBV27	TRBD1	.	TRBJ1-2	CASKSPGTGYYTF	TGTGCCAGCAAGAGTCCCGGGACAGGGTACTACACCTTC
TRBV5-4	.	.	TRBJ1-5	CASSIKGDQPQHF	TGTGCCAGCAGCATTAAGGGGGATCAGCCCCAGCATTTT